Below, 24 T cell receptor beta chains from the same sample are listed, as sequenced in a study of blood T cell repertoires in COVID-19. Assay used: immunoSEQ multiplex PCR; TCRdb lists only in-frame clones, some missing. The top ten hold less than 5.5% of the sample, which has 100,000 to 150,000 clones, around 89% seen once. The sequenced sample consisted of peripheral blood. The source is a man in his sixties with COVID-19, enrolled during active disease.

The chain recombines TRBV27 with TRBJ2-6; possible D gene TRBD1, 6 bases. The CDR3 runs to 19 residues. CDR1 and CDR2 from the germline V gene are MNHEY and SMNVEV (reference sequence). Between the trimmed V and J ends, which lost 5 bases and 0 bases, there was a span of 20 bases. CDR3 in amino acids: CASSLTTGGIGSGANVLTF. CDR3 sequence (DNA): TGTGCCAGCAGTCTAACGACAGGTGGGATAGGCTCTGGGGCCAACGTCCTGACTTTC.

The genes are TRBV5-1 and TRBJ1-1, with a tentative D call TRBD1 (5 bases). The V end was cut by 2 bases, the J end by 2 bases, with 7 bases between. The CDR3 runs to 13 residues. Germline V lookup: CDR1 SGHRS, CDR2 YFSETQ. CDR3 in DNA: TGCGCCAGCAGCTTCGGGGGAAACACTGAAGCTTTCTTT. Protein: CASSFGGNTEAFF.

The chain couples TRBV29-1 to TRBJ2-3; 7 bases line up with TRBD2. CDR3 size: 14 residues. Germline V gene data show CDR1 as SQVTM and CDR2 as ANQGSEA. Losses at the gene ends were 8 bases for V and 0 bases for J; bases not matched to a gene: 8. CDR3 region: CSWVGGVSTDTQYF. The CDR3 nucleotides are TGCAGCTGGGTGGGGGGGGTAAGCACAGATACGCAGTATTTT.

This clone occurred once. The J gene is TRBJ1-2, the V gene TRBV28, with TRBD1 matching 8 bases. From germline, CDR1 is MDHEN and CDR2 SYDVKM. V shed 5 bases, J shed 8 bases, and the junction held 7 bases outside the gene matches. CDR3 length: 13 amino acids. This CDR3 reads CASSPTPGGGYTF. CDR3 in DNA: TGTGCCAGCAGTCCCACCCCAGGGGGCGGCTACACCTTC.

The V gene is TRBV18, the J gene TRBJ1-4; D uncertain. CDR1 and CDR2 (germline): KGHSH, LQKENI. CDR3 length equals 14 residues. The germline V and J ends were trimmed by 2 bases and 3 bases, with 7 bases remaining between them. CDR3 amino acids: CASSPGGSNEKLFF. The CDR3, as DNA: TGTGCCAGCTCACCAGGAGGGTCTAATGAAAAACTGTTTTTT.

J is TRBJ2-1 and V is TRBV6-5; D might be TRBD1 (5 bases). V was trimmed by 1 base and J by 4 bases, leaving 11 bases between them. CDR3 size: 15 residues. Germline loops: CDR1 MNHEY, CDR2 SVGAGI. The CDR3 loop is CASSYFQGLYNEQFF. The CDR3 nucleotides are TGTGCCAGCAGTTACTTCCAGGGCTTATACAATGAGCAGTTCTTC.

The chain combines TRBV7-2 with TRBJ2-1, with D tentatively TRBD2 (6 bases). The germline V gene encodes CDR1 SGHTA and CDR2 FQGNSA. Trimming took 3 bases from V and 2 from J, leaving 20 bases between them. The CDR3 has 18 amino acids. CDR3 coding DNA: TGTGCCAGCAGCTTGACTAGGAGCGGGCTACCTACCTACAATGAGCAGTTCTTC. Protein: CASSLTRSGLPTYNEQFF. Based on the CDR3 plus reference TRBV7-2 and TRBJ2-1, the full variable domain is GAGVSQSPSNKVTEKGKDVELRCDPISGHTALYWYRQSLGQGLEFLIYFQGNSAPDKSGLPSDRFSAERTGGSVSTLTIQRTQQEDSAVYLCASSLTRSGLPTYNEQFFGPGTRLTVL.

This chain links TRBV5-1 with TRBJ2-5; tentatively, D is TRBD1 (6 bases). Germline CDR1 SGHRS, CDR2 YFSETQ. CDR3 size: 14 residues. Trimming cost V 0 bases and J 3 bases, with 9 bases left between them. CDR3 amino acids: CASSLAGQKETQYF. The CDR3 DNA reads TGCGCCAGCAGCTTGGCTGGACAGAAAGAGACCCAGTACTTC.

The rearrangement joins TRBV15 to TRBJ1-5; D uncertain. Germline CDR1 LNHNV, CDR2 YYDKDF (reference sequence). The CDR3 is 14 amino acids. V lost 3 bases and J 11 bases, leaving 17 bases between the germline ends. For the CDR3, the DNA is TGTGCCACCAGCAGGGAGGGCCGTGGAGGAGCCCAGCATTTT. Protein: CATSREGRGGAQHF.

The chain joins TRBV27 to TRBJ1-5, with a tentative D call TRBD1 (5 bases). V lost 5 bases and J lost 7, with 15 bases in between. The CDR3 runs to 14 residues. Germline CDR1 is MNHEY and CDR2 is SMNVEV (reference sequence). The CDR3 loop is CASSPQGRGQPQHF. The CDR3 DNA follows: TGTGCCAGCAGTCCTCAGGGTAGGGGACAGCCCCAGCATTTT.

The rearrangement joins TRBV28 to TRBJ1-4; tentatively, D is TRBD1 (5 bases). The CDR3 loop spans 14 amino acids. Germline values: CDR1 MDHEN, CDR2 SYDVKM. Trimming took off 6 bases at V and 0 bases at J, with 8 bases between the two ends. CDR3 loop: CASRQGSTNEKLFF. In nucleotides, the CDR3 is TGTGCCAGCAGGCAGGGATCAACTAATGAAAAACTGTTTTTT.

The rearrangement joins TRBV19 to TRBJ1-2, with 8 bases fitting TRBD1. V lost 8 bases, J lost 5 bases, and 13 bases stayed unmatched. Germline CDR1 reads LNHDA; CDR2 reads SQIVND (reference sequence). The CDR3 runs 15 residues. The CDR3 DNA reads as TGTGCCAGTGAAGCCCGACAGGGGTTAGGATATGGCTACACCTTC. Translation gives CASEARQGLGYGYTF.

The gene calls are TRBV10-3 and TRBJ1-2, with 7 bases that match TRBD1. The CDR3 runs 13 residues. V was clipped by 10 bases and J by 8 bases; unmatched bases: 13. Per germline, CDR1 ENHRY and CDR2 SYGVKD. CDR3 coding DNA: TGTGCCACCCCCAGGGGGGCCGGAGAAGGCTACACCTTC. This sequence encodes CATPRGAGEGYTF.

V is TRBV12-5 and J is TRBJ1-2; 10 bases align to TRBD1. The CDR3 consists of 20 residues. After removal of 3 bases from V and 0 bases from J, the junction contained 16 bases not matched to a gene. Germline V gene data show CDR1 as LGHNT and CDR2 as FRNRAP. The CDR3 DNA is TGTGCTAGTGGTTTTTTTCTACCCGGGACAGGGGCTCCCACTAACTATGGCTACACCTTC. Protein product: CASGFFLPGTGAPTNYGYTF.

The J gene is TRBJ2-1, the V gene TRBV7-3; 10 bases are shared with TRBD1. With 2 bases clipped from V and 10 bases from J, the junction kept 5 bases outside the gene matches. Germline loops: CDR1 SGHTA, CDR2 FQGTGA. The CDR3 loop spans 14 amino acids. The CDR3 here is CASSLLRTGGEQFF. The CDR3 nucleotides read TGTGCCAGCAGCTTACTACGGACAGGGGGAGAGCAGTTCTTC.

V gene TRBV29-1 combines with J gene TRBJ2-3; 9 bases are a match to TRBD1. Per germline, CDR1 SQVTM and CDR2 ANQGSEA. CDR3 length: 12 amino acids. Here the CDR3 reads CTTTGGPDTQYF. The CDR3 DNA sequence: TGCACGACGACAGGGGGACCCGATACGCAGTATTTT.

CDR3 amino acids: CASSLRSTSTYEQYF. The CDR3 DNA follows: TGTGCCAGCAGCTTAAGGAGCACATCGACCTACGAGCAGTACTTC. The J gene is TRBJ2-7, the V gene TRBV11-2; no clear D gene. CDR1 and CDR2 from the germline V gene are SGHAT and FQNNGV. The CDR3 covers 15 residues. Trimming cost V 2 bases and J 2 bases, with 13 bases left between them.

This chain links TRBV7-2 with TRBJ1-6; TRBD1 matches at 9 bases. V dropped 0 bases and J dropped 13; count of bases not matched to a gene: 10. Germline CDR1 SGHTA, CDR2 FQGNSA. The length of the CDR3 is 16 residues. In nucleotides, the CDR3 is TGTGCCAGCAGCTTAGCGCTCGGACAGGGGAGGTCCCCCCTCCACTTT. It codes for CASSLALGQGRSPLHF.

The CDR3 DNA follows: TGTGCCAGCAGCCTCTGGGCCAGCAGGGATGAGCAGTTCTTC. Its translation: CASSLWASRDEQFF. The rearrangement uses TRBV3-1 (or the pseudogene TRBV3-2) and TRBJ2-1, with D perhaps matching TRBD1 (5 bases). V lost 4 bases, J lost 8 bases, and 15 bases lay in between. The CDR3 is made up of 14 amino acids. Germline V gene data show CDR1 as LGHDT and CDR2 as YNNKEL (reference sequence).

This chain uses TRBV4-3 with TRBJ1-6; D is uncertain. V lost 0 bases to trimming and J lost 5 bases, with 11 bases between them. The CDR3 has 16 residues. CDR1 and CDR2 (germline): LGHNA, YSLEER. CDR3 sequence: CASSQELLENNSPLHF. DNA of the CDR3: TGCGCCAGCAGCCAAGAGTTACTAGAGAATAATTCACCCCTCCACTTT.

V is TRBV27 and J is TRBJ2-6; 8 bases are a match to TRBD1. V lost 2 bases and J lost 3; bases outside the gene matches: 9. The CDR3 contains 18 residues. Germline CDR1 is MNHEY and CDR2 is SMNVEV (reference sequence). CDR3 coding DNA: TGTGCCAGCAGTTTAATAATTGGGACAGGAGTTGGGGCCAACGTCCTGACTTTC. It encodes CASSLIIGTGVGANVLTF.

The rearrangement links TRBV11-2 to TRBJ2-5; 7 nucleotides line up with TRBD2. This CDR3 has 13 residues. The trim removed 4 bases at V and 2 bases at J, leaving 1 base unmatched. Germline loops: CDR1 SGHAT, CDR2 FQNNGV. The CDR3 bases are TGTGCCAGCAGCTCGGGACTACAAGAGACCCAGTACTTC. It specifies CASSSGLQETQYF.

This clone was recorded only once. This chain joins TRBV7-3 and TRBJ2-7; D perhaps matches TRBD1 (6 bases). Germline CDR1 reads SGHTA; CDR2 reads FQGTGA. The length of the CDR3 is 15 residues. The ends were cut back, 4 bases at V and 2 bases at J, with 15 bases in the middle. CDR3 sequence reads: CASSSFPGEAYEQYF. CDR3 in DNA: TGTGCCAGCAGCTCATTCCCAGGGGAAGCCTACGAGCAGTACTTC.

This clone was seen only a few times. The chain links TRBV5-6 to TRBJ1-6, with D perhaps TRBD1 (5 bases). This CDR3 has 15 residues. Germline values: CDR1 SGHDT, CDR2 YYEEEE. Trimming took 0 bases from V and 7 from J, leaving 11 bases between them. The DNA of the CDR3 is TGTGCCAGCAGCTTGGAGTCAGGGCCGAATTCACCCCTCCACTTT. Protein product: CASSLESGPNSPLHF.